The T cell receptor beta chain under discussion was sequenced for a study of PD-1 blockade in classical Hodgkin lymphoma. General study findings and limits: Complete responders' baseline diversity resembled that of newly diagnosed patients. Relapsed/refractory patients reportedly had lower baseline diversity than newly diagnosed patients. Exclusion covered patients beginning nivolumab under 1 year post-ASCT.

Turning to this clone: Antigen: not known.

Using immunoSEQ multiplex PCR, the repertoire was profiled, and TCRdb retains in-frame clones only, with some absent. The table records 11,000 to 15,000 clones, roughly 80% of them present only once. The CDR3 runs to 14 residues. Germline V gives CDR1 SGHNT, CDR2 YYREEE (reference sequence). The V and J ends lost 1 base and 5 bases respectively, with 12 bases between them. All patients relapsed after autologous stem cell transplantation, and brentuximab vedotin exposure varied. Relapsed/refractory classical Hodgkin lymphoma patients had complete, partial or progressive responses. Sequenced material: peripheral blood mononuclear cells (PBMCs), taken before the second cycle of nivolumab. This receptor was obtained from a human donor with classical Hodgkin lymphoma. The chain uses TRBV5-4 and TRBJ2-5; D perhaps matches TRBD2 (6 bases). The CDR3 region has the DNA TGTGCCAGCAGCTTGCGCGGGGCCAGGGAGACCCAGTACTTC. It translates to CASSLRGARETQYF.